The following is a T cell receptor (beta chain) sequence with its context. Other DNA sequences in this specimen translate into the identical CDR3. The data were obtained in a study of shared clonotypes between healthy human individuals. Overall study context: Per-donor plates numbered three CD4 naive, three CD4 memory, two CD8 naive and one CD8 memory.

CDR1 is SGHTA, CDR2 FQGNSA, per germline. The CDR3 is made up of 16 amino acids. J gave up 3 bases and V 3 bases, and 4 bases lay outside the gene matches. Original processing notes: Filtering differed because ImmunoSEQ produced junction-only sequences that carried no quality scores. Here immunoSEQ multiplex PCR was the method, and the copy in TCRdb shows in-frame clones only, minus some. The V and J calls and the clone size are those of that table, but D and trimming were determined from the DNA. The sample has approximately 2.5 million clones, 90% to 95% seen once. This clonotype originated in a young man in good health. Some clones in this sample may be carry-over from other donors' samples. V usage is TRBV7-2 and J usage is TRBJ2-7, with 14 bases lining up with TRBD2. Sequencing input: naive CD4+ T cells from PBMCs. Noted subset: CD45RA+ positively selected. CDR3: CASSLGLAGDIYEQYF. Here the CDR3 DNA reads TGTGCCAGCAGCTTGGGACTAGCGGGAGATATCTACGAGCAGTACTTC. The complete variable domain, with remaining parts taken from reference TRBV7-2 and TRBJ2-7, reads GAGVSQSPSNKVTEKGKDVELRCDPISGHTALYWYRQSLGQGLEFLIYFQGNSAPDKSGLPSDRFSAERTGGSVSTLTIQRTQQEDSAVYLCASSLGLAGDIYEQYFGPGTRLTVT.